The T cell receptor (beta chain) described here comes from a study of T-cell memory formation after mild COVID-19. This clonotype was recorded at least ten times. Its antigen remains unidentified. TCRdb re-derived calls from the 5' RACE reads in MiXCR, one entry per CDR3 protein. The data hold about half a million distinct CDR3 sequences, with roughly 18% observed a single time. Broader study findings: CD8+ contracting clones occupied EMRA, while CD4+ ones occupied mainly CM and EM.

The germline gives CDR1 SQVTM, CDR2 ANQGSEA. CDR3 size: 14 residues. Losses at the gene ends were 3 bases for V and 5 bases for J; bases not matched to a gene: 8. Input material: PBMCs or a T cell subset sorted from them (not recorded which). V gene TRBV29-1 combines with J gene TRBJ2-5; TRBD1 agrees at 8 bases. The receptor was isolated from an adult woman who had mild COVID-19 (a few samples of this study predate the infection). Cell type and time point are not known. CDR3 nucleotide sequence: TGCAGCGTTGACTCCAGGGGGCAGAGGGAGACCCAGTACTTC. It is translated as CSVDSRGQRETQYF.